This T cell receptor (beta chain) emerged from a study of CD8+CD57+ T cells in acquired aplastic anemia. Across the study: When averaged, DNA from sorted CD4+ and CD8+ cells came to 3 to 3.5 ug. In CD4+ cells, healthy donors produced an average of approximately 11 million reads. Study-wide points: Comparison of patients with controls identified some 29 shared CD8+ CDR3 sequences. CD8+ Simpson's diversity showed no significant patient-control difference.

This clonotype was counted at least ten times. The antigen is undetermined. According to the study, genomic DNA was the template for TCR beta VDJ and CDR3 profiling. TCRdb independently ran MiXCR on the reads; one entry per CDR3 protein. The sample lists some 150,000 distinct CDR3 sequences, 40% to 45% occurring once. V lost 1 base, J lost 1 base, and 2 bases stayed unmatched. The CDR3 is 17 residues long. CDR1 and CDR2 from the germline V gene are LNHDA and SQIVND (reference sequence). This clonotype was obtained from a human donor in good health, serving as a control. The chain couples TRBV19 to TRBJ2-2, with 11 bases lining up with TRBD2. The sequencing sample was made of sorted CD4+, CD8+, or CD8+CD57+ T cells (not recorded which) from PBMCs. CDR3 coding DNA: TGTGCCAGTAGTATAGCGACTAGCGGGAAGAACACCGGGGAGCTGTTTTTT. This encodes CASSIATSGKNTGELFF.